The T cell receptor (beta chain) under discussion was sequenced for a study of beta chain features in type 1 diabetes. Study findings and constraints: Because the template was cDNA, high-expressing cells might be over-represented. For Type 1 diabetes patients, all four CD4+ subsets carried TCRB CDR3s that were moderately but significantly shorter. At VDJ recombination sites, type 1 diabetes patients had fewer insertions and more deleted nucleotides.

This clone was picked up one time. The antigen is undetermined. The investigators reverse transcribed all of the isolated RNA, so they sequenced expressed TCRB transcripts. Repertoires were generated with immunoSEQ multiplex PCR, while TCRdb's copy carries only in-frame clones and drops some. Among approximately 57,000 clones listed, roughly 52% were seen once. Using CD45RO/CCR7/CD25/CD127/CD95/CD27, CD4+ naive, central memory, regulatory and stem cell-like memory cells were sorted. This sequence was found in a woman aged 35 to 49 with type 1 diabetes. The sequencing sample was made of Tregs from blood.

The CDR3 region is CASSQAGGVAYEQYF. CDR3 in DNA: TGTGCCAGCAGCCAAGCGGGCGGGGTCGCCTACGAGCAGTACTTC. The J gene is TRBJ2-7, the V gene TRBV4-2; D is perhaps TRBD2 (6 bases). Germline CDR1 is LGHNA and CDR2 is YNFKEQ. The CDR3 contains 15 residues. V gave up 1 base and J gave up 2 bases, with 12 bases separating them.